This T cell receptor (beta chain) appears in the sequencing data of a study of T-cell reconstitution after alpha-beta-depleted transplantation in children. This clonotype has only a few counts. Unique molecular identifiers were incorporated into the prepared TCRbeta library. TCRdb recomputed calls from the PCR reads with MiXCR, one row per CDR3 protein. The top ten clones hold over 15% of a sample with about 98,000 distinct CDR3 sequences, 7.5% to 9.5% of them seen once. V was pared by 3 bases and J by 0 bases, with 8 bases between. The CDR3 is 13 amino acids. Germline V gene data show CDR1 as SQVTM and CDR2 as ANQGSEA.

The chain couples TRBV29-1 to TRBJ1-2, with no clear D. This TCR came from a boy younger than 10 with acute lymphoblastic leukemia, due to receive a stem cell transplant. The source material was PBMCs, sampled before TCRalphabeta/CD19-depleted stem cell transplant. The CDR3 DNA sequence: TGCAGCGTTGAGGCAGGTCCTAACTATGGCTACACCTTC. Translation: CSVEAGPNYGYTF.